Below are 23 T cell receptor beta chains sequenced from a single sample in a study of beta chain features in type 1 diabetes. Their target antigens are unknown. Investigators reverse transcribed all isolated RNA, so they sequenced expressed TCRB transcripts. The assay was immunoSEQ multiplex PCR, and TCRdb's table has in-frame clones only and misses some. The repertoire holds 95,000 to 150,000 clones, with around 15% as singletons. Study-wide findings and caveats: People with Type 1 diabetes carried modestly yet significantly shorter TCRB CDR3s in all four CD4+ subsets.

Sequencing was carried out using central memory CD4+ T cells from blood. These receptors originate from a man between 18 and 29 years old with type 1 diabetes.

This clone was counted a few times. The chain recombines TRBV5-1 with TRBJ2-1; TRBD1 might be the D (6 bases). The germline V gene has CDR1 SGHRS and CDR2 YFSETQ. The V and J ends lost 2 bases and 2 bases respectively, with 11 bases between them. This CDR3 is 15 amino acids long. Here the CDR3 DNA reads TGCGCCAGCAGCTTAACGACAGGAACCTACAATGAGCAGTTCTTC. Protein product: CASSLTTGTYNEQFF.

The CDR3 nucleotides are TGTGCCTGGAGTCTTTATAGTGGCGATGAGCAGTTCTTC. It yields the protein CAWSLYSGDEQFF. The chain couples TRBV30 to TRBJ2-1; D is undetermined. Germline CDR1 is GTSNPN and CDR2 is SVGIG (reference sequence). V dropped 2 bases and J dropped 8 bases, with 13 bases sitting between them. The CDR3 is 13 residues long.

For this clone: Other DNA sequences in this sample translate to the same CDR3. This chain links TRBV29-1 with TRBJ1-1; TRBD1 is a possible D gene (5 bases). V was trimmed by 5 bases and J by 5 bases, leaving 15 bases between them. CDR1 is SQVTM and CDR2 is ANQGSEA in the germline V gene. The CDR3 consists of 13 residues. The CDR3 sequence is CSVLVQGGTEAFF. The CDR3 DNA is TGCAGCGTTCTAGTCCAGGGAGGGACTGAAGCTTTCTTT. Looking up the rest from reference TRBV29-1 and TRBJ1-1 gives the full variable domain: SAVISQKPSRDICQRGTSLTIQCQVDSQVTMMFWYRQQPGQSLTLIATANQGSEATYESGFVIDKFPISRPNLTFSTLTVSNMSPEDSSIYLCSVLVQGGTEAFFGQGTRLTVV.

This clone was seen only once. The chain is built from TRBV4-3 and TRBJ2-1; a possible D gene is TRBD1 (6 bases). CDR1 is LGHNA and CDR2 is YSLEER in the germline V gene. V dropped 0 bases and J dropped 5 bases, with 14 bases sitting between them. This CDR3 is 16 amino acids long. The DNA for the CDR3 is TGCGCCAGCAGCCAAGACGGTAGTGGGACAAACAATGAGCAGTTCTTC. It is translated as CASSQDGSGTNNEQFF.

There are a few counts of this clone. One end of the junction does not line up with germline, which may come from a read error. The rearrangement joins TRBV7-7 to TRBJ2-3; 7 bases map to TRBD2. CDR1 SSHAT and CDR2 FNYEAQ come from the germline V gene (reference sequence). There are 15 residues in the CDR3. The CDR3 loop is CASSPSGGGRDTQYF. CDR3 nucleotide sequence: TGTGCTAGCAGCCCCTCGGGCGGGGGACGAGATACGCAGTATTTT.

This clone was counted only a few times. This sequence joins TRBV4-3 and TRBJ2-4; possibly TRBD1 or TRBD2 for D (5 bases each). CDR1 LGHNA and CDR2 YSLEER come from the germline V gene. Deletions cut 0 bases from V and 6 bases from J, with 18 bases between. The CDR3 loop spans 17 amino acids. The CDR3 sequence is CASSQDRGTSAGNIQYF. The CDR3, as DNA: TGCGCCAGCAGCCAAGATCGAGGGACCTCCGCCGGAAACATTCAGTACTTC.

This clone turned up a few times. The chain links TRBV18 to TRBJ2-5; 7 bases are a match to TRBD2. With the DNA end fitting TRBJ2-7 better, the J assignment may be wrong. Germline loops: CDR1 KGHSH, CDR2 LQKENI. The CDR3 is made up of 14 amino acids. The CDR3, as DNA: TGTGCCAGCTCTCCCGGGACTACCAGCTACGAGCAGTACTTC. Protein product: CASSPGTTSYEQYF.

J is TRBJ1-1 and V is TRBV7-3, with TRBD1 as a possible D gene (5 bases). This CDR3 contains 13 residues. The V gene's germline CDR1 is SGHTA and CDR2 FQGTGA. The V gene lost 6 bases and the J gene lost 1 base, with 9 bases spanning the gap. The CDR3 DNA reads TGTGCCAGCAGGGGGCAGCCGAACACTGAAGCTTTCTTT. It codes for CASRGQPNTEAFF.

V usage is TRBV29-1 and J usage is TRBJ1-2, with D perhaps matching TRBD1 (6 bases). With 8 bases removed from V and 5 bases from J, the gap between germline ends came to 15 bases. The CDR3 loop spans 12 amino acids. Germline assignment: CDR1 SQVTM and CDR2 ANQGSEA. The CDR3 spells CSTGQLGYGYTF. Here the CDR3 DNA reads TGCAGCACTGGACAGCTAGGGTATGGCTACACCTTC.

This sequence joins TRBV6-6 and TRBJ2-3, with unresolved D. The CDR3 loop spans 11 amino acids. V was trimmed by 10 bases and J by 3 bases, leaving 8 bases between them. Germline V gene data show CDR1 as MNHNY and CDR2 as SVGAGI (reference sequence). The CDR3 sequence: CATTWTDTQYF. The DNA for the CDR3 is TGTGCCACTACCTGGACAGATACGCAGTATTTT.

This chain links TRBV27 with TRBJ1-2; a weak D match, TRBD1 (5 bases). In germline, CDR1 is MNHEY, CDR2 SMNVEV (reference sequence). Trimming cost V 5 bases and J 4 bases, with 14 bases left between them. The CDR3 loop spans 14 amino acids. The CDR3 is CASSRGPVPYGYTF. The CDR3 region has the DNA TGTGCCAGCAGTAGGGGCCCAGTCCCCTATGGCTACACCTTC.

The V and J genes are TRBV4-3 and TRBJ2-7, with 7 bases matching TRBD2. The length of the CDR3 is 16 residues. J lost 2 bases, V lost 4 bases, and 11 bases had no gene match. Per germline, CDR1 LGHNA and CDR2 YSLEER. CDR3 in amino acids: CASSPTLGGWAYEQYF. The CDR3 DNA reads TGCGCCAGCAGCCCGACTCTCGGGGGGTGGGCCTACGAGCAGTACTTC.

V and J are TRBV10-3 and TRBJ2-3; D is possibly TRBD1 or TRBD2 (5 bases each). CDR1 and CDR2 from the germline V gene are ENHRY and SYGVKD. This CDR3 has 17 amino acids. V was clipped by 0 bases and J by 1 base, with 14 bases between them. CDR3 sequence reads: CAISESGDRRGTDTQYF. CDR3 nucleotide sequence: TGTGCCATCAGTGAGTCGGGGGACCGGAGAGGCACAGATACGCAGTATTTT.

The gene calls are TRBV30 and TRBJ2-1; D is unclear. The CDR3 totals 11 residues. The V end lost 1 base, the J end lost 12 bases, and 10 bases lay between the germline ends. Looked up from germline, CDR1 is GTSNPN and CDR2 is SVGIG (reference sequence). The CDR3 protein is CAWSGTLAQFF. CDR3 DNA: TGTGCCTGGAGTGGAACTTTGGCGCAGTTCTTC. Looking up the rest from reference TRBV30 and TRBJ2-1 gives the full variable domain: SQTIHQWPATLVQPVGSPLSLECTVEGTSNPNLYWYRQAAGRGLQLLFYSVGIGQISSEVPQNLSASRPQDRQFILSSKKLLLSDSGFYLCAWSGTLAQFFGPGTRLTVL.

The V and J genes are TRBV4-2 and TRBJ2-1; 7 bases align to TRBD2. CDR1 and CDR2 (germline): LGHNA, YNFKEQ. CDR3 size: 18 residues. After removal of 1 base from V and 4 bases from J, the junction contained 13 bases not matched to a gene. As DNA, the CDR3 is TGTGCCAGCAGCCAAGGGGGGGGTGAGGTCCGCTTTTACAATGAGCAGTTCTTC. The encoded protein is CASSQGGGEVRFYNEQFF.

Remarks on this clone: A read error is likely here: a far larger clone is one base away. The chain is built from TRBV27 and TRBJ2-7; maybe TRBD1 (5 bases). Trimming removed 5 bases at V and 5 bases at J, with 19 bases between. Germline CDR1 is MNHEY and CDR2 is SMNVEV (reference sequence). The CDR3 runs 15 residues. The CDR3 region has the DNA TGTGCCAGCAGTCACTCCCGCCAGGGTGGCCACGAGCAGTACTTC. It yields the protein CASSHSRQGGHEQYF.

Only a few counts were recorded for this clone. V and J are TRBV6-5 and TRBJ2-7; D is perhaps TRBD1 (5 bases). With 0 bases removed from V and 4 bases from J, the gap between germline ends came to 10 bases. The germline gives CDR1 MNHEY, CDR2 SVGAGI. The CDR3 is made up of 14 amino acids. The CDR3 bases are TGTGCCAGCAGTTACTCCTCTCAGGGATACGAGCAGTACTTC. It encodes CASSYSSQGYEQYF.

The J gene is TRBJ2-3, the V gene TRBV7-2; 7 bases are a match to TRBD2. Germline CDR1 and CDR2: SGHTA and FQGNSA. This CDR3 has 15 amino acids. The J segment lost 4 bases and the V segment lost 2 bases, leaving 6 bases of the junction unmatched. The CDR3 coding sequence is TGTGCCAGCAGCTTAAGCGGGGTACGCTCAGATACGCAGTATTTT. It yields the protein CASSLSGVRSDTQYF. The full variable domain, rest sourced from reference TRBV7-2 and TRBJ2-3, is GAGVSQSPSNKVTEKGKDVELRCDPISGHTALYWYRQSLGQGLEFLIYFQGNSAPDKSGLPSDRFSAERTGGSVSTLTIQRTQQEDSAVYLCASSLSGVRSDTQYFGPGTRLTVL.

The chain is built from TRBV6-6 and TRBJ2-1; 7 bases are shared with TRBD2. The junction had 8 bases not matched to a gene; V was cut back by 10 bases and J by 2 bases. The CDR3 spans 14 residues. Per the germline V gene, CDR1 is MNHNY and CDR2 is SVGAGI (reference sequence). This chain's CDR3 is CATLAETPYNEQFF. Here the CDR3 DNA reads TGTGCCACCCTAGCGGAAACGCCCTACAATGAGCAGTTCTTC.

CDR3 in DNA: TGTGCCAGCAGCTCGTGGACTAGCGGAAAAGAGACCCAGTACTTC. This encodes CASSSWTSGKETQYF. V is TRBV7-2 and J is TRBJ2-5; TRBD2 aligns across 10 bases. V dropped 4 bases and J dropped 3; count of bases not matched to a gene: 5. The germline gives CDR1 SGHTA, CDR2 FQGNSA. This CDR3 has 15 residues.

Concerning this clone: Other DNA variants within this sample encode the same CDR3. This chain connects TRBV29-1 to TRBJ2-7; 7 bases match TRBD2. The CDR3 is 11 residues long. The trim removed 7 bases at V and 6 bases at J, leaving 6 bases unmatched. Germline CDR1 is SQVTM and CDR2 is ANQGSEA. The CDR3 here is CSGGRGAEQYF. CDR3 coding DNA: TGCAGCGGAGGGAGGGGTGCCGAGCAGTACTTC.

This clone has ten or more counts. The chain joins TRBV29-1 to TRBJ1-1; 7 bases match TRBD1. This CDR3 region has 15 residues. The V gene's germline CDR1 is SQVTM and CDR2 ANQGSEA. V was clipped by 5 bases and J by 0 bases; unmatched bases: 9. CDR3 sequence (DNA): TGCAGCGTTCGAGGGGGCTGGGGGATGAACACTGAAGCTTTCTTT. Its protein is CSVRGGWGMNTEAFF.

This chain links TRBV5-4 with TRBJ2-2; D not certain. The germline CDR1 and CDR2 sequences are SGHNT and YYREEE (reference sequence). The CDR3 spans 14 residues. Trimming cost V 4 bases and J 4 bases, with 11 bases left between them. CDR3 protein: CASSTPLFTGELFF. The CDR3 region has the DNA TGTGCCAGCAGCACTCCCCTATTCACCGGGGAGCTGTTTTTT.